The 17 T cell receptor beta chains in this list originate from one sample, sequenced in a study of PD-1 blockade in classical Hodgkin lymphoma. TCRdb keeps only in-frame clones here, not all; method: immunoSEQ multiplex PCR. The sample has some 23,000 clones, 65% to 80% seen once. In every patient, relapse followed autologous stem cell transplantation, while exposure to brentuximab vedotin differed. The source was peripheral blood mononuclear cells (PBMCs), collected before the second cycle of nivolumab. The source is a human donor with classical Hodgkin lymphoma.

The chain combines TRBV4-1 with TRBJ2-5; TRBD2 agrees at 7 bases. The CDR3 is 14 residues long. The V segment lost 6 bases and the J segment 11 bases; nucleotides outside the gene matches: 15. Per germline, CDR1 MGHRA and CDR2 YSYEKL. CDR3 protein: CASSIGAGPREQYF. CDR3 sequence (DNA): TGCGCCAGCAGTATAGGGGCAGGCCCGCGGGAGCAGTACTTC.

V is TRBV18 and J is TRBJ2-7; no clear D gene. CDR3 length: 14 residues. V lost 1 base to trimming and J lost 0 bases, with 7 bases between them. CDR1 is KGHSH and CDR2 is LQKENI in the germline V gene. CDR3 bases: TGTGCCAGCTCACCACAGGGCCTCTCCTACGAGCAGTACTTC. It encodes CASSPQGLSYEQYF. Variable domain in full (rest from reference TRBV18 and TRBJ2-7): NAGVMQNPRHLVRRRGQEARLRCSPMKGHSHVYWYRQLPEEGLKFMVYLQKENIIDESGMPKERFSAEFPKEGPSILRIQQVVRGDSAAYFCASSPQGLSYEQYFGPGTRLTVT.

This clone came up a few times. The J gene is TRBJ2-5, the V gene TRBV27, with 7 bases aligning to TRBD1. CDR1 is MNHEY and CDR2 is SMNVEV in the germline V gene (reference sequence). V dropped 5 bases and J dropped 4; count of bases not matched to a gene: 10. The CDR3 has 15 amino acids. The CDR3 DNA is TGTGCCAGCAGTCAGTTACAGGGGTCCGCAGAGACCCAGTACTTC. Amino acid sequence: CASSQLQGSAETQYF.

This chain's CDR3 is CASRLRDNEKLFF. CDR3 DNA: TGTGCCAGCAGGTTAAGAGATAATGAAAAACTGTTTTTT. This chain uses TRBV28 with TRBJ1-4; D gene unclear. Trimming removed 6 bases from V and 4 bases from J, with 9 bases in between. The CDR3 covers 13 residues. In germline, CDR1 is MDHEN, CDR2 SYDVKM.

The chain recombines TRBV2 with TRBJ2-5; D not resolved. The V end was cut by 0 bases, the J end by 7 bases, with 15 bases between. Germline V CDR1 and CDR2: SNHLY, FYNNEI. CDR3 length: 15 amino acids. The CDR3 reads CASSEASTAVVTQYF. The CDR3 bases are TGTGCCAGCAGTGAAGCATCAACAGCCGTGGTGACCCAGTACTTC. The full variable domain, rest sourced from reference TRBV2 and TRBJ2-5, is EPEVTQTPSHQVTQMGQEVILRCVPISNHLYFYWYRQILGQKVEFLVSFYNNEISEKSEIFDDQFSVERPDGSNFTLKIRSTKLEDSAMYFCASSEASTAVVTQYFGPGTRLLVL.

Relative to its sample, this clone is medium-sized. The chain carries TRBV6-5 and TRBJ1-2; 8 nucleotides match TRBD1. In germline, CDR1 is MNHEY, CDR2 SVGAGI. The junction had 6 bases not matched to a gene; V was cut back by 2 bases and J by 7 bases. This CDR3 region has 14 residues. In DNA form, the CDR3 reads TGTGCCAGCAGTTACGGCAGGGGGCTTGGTGGCTACACCTTC. It translates to CASSYGRGLGGYTF.

This clone is medium-sized. The rearrangement joins TRBV7-8 to TRBJ1-2; TRBD1 matches at 8 bases. Germline CDR1 SGHVS, CDR2 FQNEAQ. V dropped 4 bases and J dropped 3; count of bases not matched to a gene: 7. The CDR3 spans 15 residues. The chain's CDR3 is CASSSSGTGDYGYTF. As DNA, the CDR3 is TGTGCCAGCAGCTCCTCCGGGACAGGCGACTATGGCTACACCTTC.

This chain's CDR3 is CAISESSTGLYGYTF. The CDR3 nucleotides are TGTGCCATCAGTGAGAGTAGTACAGGACTCTATGGCTACACCTTC. V gene TRBV10-3 combines with J gene TRBJ1-2; D may be TRBD1 (5 bases). V was clipped by 2 bases and J by 4 bases, with 14 bases between them. Germline CDR1 reads ENHRY; CDR2 reads SYGVKD. CDR3 length: 15 residues.

The gene calls are TRBV5-1 and TRBJ2-3, with D maybe TRBD1 (5 bases). Germline V lookup: CDR1 SGHRS, CDR2 YFSETQ. The CDR3 covers 14 residues. V was cut by 4 bases and J by 3 bases, with 12 bases left in between. The CDR3 sequence: CASSTLSGTDTQYF. The CDR3 region has the DNA TGCGCCAGCAGCACGCTCTCAGGGACAGATACGCAGTATTTT.

The V call is TRBV7-2, the J call TRBJ2-7; D perhaps matches TRBD2 (5 bases). The germline gives CDR1 SGHTA, CDR2 FQGNSA. The CDR3 is 14 amino acids. Trimming removed 5 bases from V and 2 bases from J, with 13 bases in between. CDR3 region: CASSPRWTAYEQYF. The CDR3 nucleotides are TGTGCCAGCAGCCCCCGTTGGACTGCCTACGAGCAGTACTTC.

V usage is TRBV27 and J usage is TRBJ2-7, with D maybe TRBD1 (5 bases). This CDR3 contains 15 residues. V shed 6 bases and J shed 0 bases, with 15 bases lying between them. Germline assignment: CDR1 MNHEY and CDR2 SMNVEV (reference sequence). The CDR3 DNA follows: TGTGCCAGCAGCCCCACAGGCCCTAGCTCCTACGAGCAGTACTTC. Protein product: CASSPTGPSSYEQYF.

The CDR3 DNA reads as TGTGCCAGCAGTTTAGCCACGATATCCGGACAGGGAGAAAAACTGTTTTTT. Amino acid sequence: CASSLATISGQGEKLFF. V and J are TRBV28 and TRBJ1-4; 8 bases align to TRBD1. The CDR3 is 17 residues long. CDR1 MDHEN and CDR2 SYDVKM come from the germline V gene. V shed 2 bases, J shed 8 bases, and the junction held 13 bases outside the gene matches.

This clone was recorded once. The chain carries TRBV28 and TRBJ1-4; TRBD1 matches 11 bases. Germline CDR1 and CDR2: MDHEN and SYDVKM. CDR3 length: 15 residues. The V segment lost 0 bases and the J segment 6 bases; nucleotides outside the gene matches: 0. CDR3 sequence: CASSLWGQGDEKLFF. The CDR3 region has the DNA TGTGCCAGCAGTTTATGGGGACAGGGGGATGAAAAACTGTTTTTT.

The chain carries TRBV11-2 and TRBJ2-7; D unclear. The CDR3 length is 14 residues. The germline V gene encodes CDR1 SGHAT and CDR2 FQNNGV. Trimming removed 1 base at V and 4 bases at J, with 11 bases between. The chain's CDR3 is CASSLAAWGYEQYF. Written as DNA, the CDR3 is TGTGCCAGCAGCTTAGCCGCGTGGGGATACGAGCAGTACTTC.

V is TRBV5-1 and J is TRBJ2-3; 9 bases are a match to TRBD2. After removal of 4 bases from V and 3 bases from J, the junction contained 9 bases not matched to a gene. This CDR3 contains 16 residues. CDR1 is SGHRS, CDR2 YFSETQ, per germline. As DNA, the CDR3 is TGCGCCAGCAGCCCCTCCGGCGGGGGGGGAACAGATACGCAGTATTTT. Translated: CASSPSGGGGTDTQYF.

The genes are TRBV5-4 and TRBJ2-1; D is perhaps TRBD2 (6 bases). This CDR3 contains 14 residues. V lost 4 bases and J lost 1, with 9 bases in between. Germline loops: CDR1 SGHNT, CDR2 YYREEE (reference sequence). DNA for the CDR3: TGTGCCAGCAGCGGGGGACTGTCCTACAATGAGCAGTTCTTC. As protein: CASSGGLSYNEQFF. Full variable domain (missing parts from reference TRBV5-4 and TRBJ2-1): ETGVTQSPTHLIKTRGQQVTLRCSSQSGHNTVSWYQQALGQGPQFIFQYYREEENGRGNFPPRFSGLQFPNYSSELNVNALELDDSALYLCASSGGLSYNEQFFGPGTRLTVL.

The chain links TRBV7-9 to TRBJ2-3; D ambiguous. This CDR3 spans 15 amino acids. Germline assignment: CDR1 SEHNR and CDR2 FQNEAQ (reference sequence). V gave up 1 base and J gave up 4 bases, with 12 bases separating them. As DNA, the CDR3 is TGTGCCAGCAGCTTAGGCACCCCAGCCGCAGATACGCAGTATTTT. It specifies CASSLGTPAADTQYF.